The 15 T cell receptor beta chains in this list originate from one sample, sequenced in a study of cytomegalovirus exposure and HLA in healthy donors. The primer mix had 60 Vbeta and 13 Jbeta primers. TCRdb's copy holds only in-frame clones and misses some; the assay was immunoSEQ multiplex PCR. The data hold roughly 100,000 clones, with about an eighth observed a single time. The sequencing sample was made of PBMCs. The receptors derive from a man aged 40-50 years in good health and CMV-seropositive.

CDR3 nucleotides: TGTGCCAGCAGTCGCTTTGGGACAGGGCTCTACGAGCAGTACTTC. This codes for CASSRFGTGLYEQYF. The chain has TRBV6-5 and TRBJ2-7; 9 bases align to TRBD1. The CDR3 has 15 residues. V lost 5 bases and J lost 3; bases outside the gene matches: 8. Germline V CDR1 and CDR2: MNHEY, SVGAGI.

The table lists this clone with a few counts. V usage is TRBV4-1 and J usage is TRBJ1-2, with D possibly being TRBD1 (5 bases). The CDR3 is 14 amino acids. Germline V gene sequence: CDR1 MGHRA, CDR2 YSYEKL. The V gene lost 1 base and the J gene lost 5 bases, with 11 bases spanning the gap. The CDR3 loop reads CASSQAGGIYGYTF. CDR3 sequence (DNA): TGCGCCAGCAGCCAAGCGGGGGGGATATATGGCTACACCTTC.

The genes are TRBV6-1 and TRBJ2-7; TRBD2 matches 7 bases. Germline V gene data show CDR1 as MNHNS and CDR2 as SASEGT. The V gene end was trimmed by 8 bases and the J gene end by 1 base; junction bases not matched to a gene: 8. The CDR3 runs to 14 residues. CDR3 DNA sequence: TGTGCCAGCTGGGGGGGGGAGGGATCCTACGAGCAGTACTTC. It is translated as CASWGGEGSYEQYF.

This clone was picked up a small number of times. This sequence joins TRBV27 and TRBJ2-7; D may be TRBD2 (6 bases). This CDR3 is 16 amino acids long. Trimming left V 3 bases short and J 3 bases short, with 18 bases between. Germline assignment: CDR1 MNHEY and CDR2 SMNVEV (reference sequence). CDR3 region: CASSFRFWSGDYEQYF. Here the CDR3 DNA reads TGTGCCAGCAGTTTTCGGTTCTGGTCGGGAGACTACGAGCAGTACTTC.

The CDR3 DNA is TGTGCCATCACTGCGGGACAGGGGATCACATCTGGAAACACCATATATTTT. Residues: CAITAGQGITSGNTIYF. The chain links TRBV10-3 to TRBJ1-3; 10 nucleotides agree with TRBD1. The ends lost 7 bases at V and 1 base at J; junction bases unmatched: 10. The CDR3 has 17 residues. Germline V gene lookup returns CDR1 ENHRY and CDR2 SYGVKD.

The chain is built from TRBV15 and TRBJ2-7; no clear D gene. Trimming left V 5 bases short and J 3 bases short, with 11 bases between. The CDR3 is 13 amino acids. CDR1 and CDR2 (germline): LNHNV, YYDKDF (reference sequence). The CDR3 DNA reads TGTGCCACCAGCGACCTTAGGAGCTACGAGCAGTACTTC. It yields the protein CATSDLRSYEQYF.

V usage is TRBV28 and J usage is TRBJ2-5, with TRBD2 identical over 9 bases. The V gene's germline CDR1 is MDHEN and CDR2 SYDVKM. This CDR3 comprises 16 residues. The V gene end was trimmed by 5 bases and the J gene end by 5 bases; junction bases not matched to a gene: 12. The CDR3 DNA reads TGTGCCAGCAGTCCCCAAGGAGCGGGAGGCCGGGAGACCCAGTACTTC. This gives the protein CASSPQGAGGRETQYF.

V is TRBV27 and J is TRBJ2-7; 8 positions agree with TRBD1. Trimming took 2 bases from V and 6 from J; bases not matched to a gene: 6. Germline V gives CDR1 MNHEY, CDR2 SMNVEV (reference sequence). The CDR3 loop spans 14 amino acids. CDR3 nucleotide sequence: TGTGCCAGCAGTTTAGTGACAGGGGTTGGCGAGCAGTACTTC. The encoded protein is CASSLVTGVGEQYF.

This clone has just a few counts. The V call is TRBV7-9, the J call TRBJ2-3; no definite D call. V was shortened by 5 bases and J by 4 bases, with 10 bases between the two germline ends. The CDR3 extends over 13 amino acids. Germline loops: CDR1 SEHNR, CDR2 FQNEAQ (reference sequence). Here the CDR3 DNA reads TGTGCCAGCAGCCTCCTAGACGCAGATACGCAGTATTTT. Translated: CASSLLDADTQYF.

This clone showed up just a few times. The gene calls are TRBV29-1 and TRBJ1-2, with a weak D call TRBD1 (5 bases). V was shortened by 3 bases and J by 2 bases, with 16 bases between the two germline ends. CDR3 size: 15 residues. Germline lookup yields CDR1 SQVTM and CDR2 ANQGSEA. CDR3 coding DNA: TGCAGCGTTGAGATATATGGCCAGGGCAACTATGGCTACACCTTC. It is translated as CSVEIYGQGNYGYTF.

This clone was counted between two and nine times. For the CDR3, the DNA is TGTGCCAGCTCACCGTCCCCGGGGGATCAGCCCCAGCATTTT. Translation gives CASSPSPGDQPQHF. The rearrangement uses TRBV18 and TRBJ1-5; perhaps TRBD1 as D (5 bases). This CDR3 has 14 residues. CDR1 is KGHSH and CDR2 is LQKENI in the germline V gene. The V and J ends lost 3 bases and 5 bases respectively, with 11 bases between them.

This clone was recorded a few times. The genes are TRBV7-9 and TRBJ2-5, with D tentatively TRBD2 (5 bases). The CDR3 covers 15 residues. Germline CDR1 is SEHNR and CDR2 is FQNEAQ (reference sequence). With 1 base removed from V and 2 bases from J, the gap between germline ends came to 11 bases. CDR3 coding DNA: TGTGCCAGCAGCTTAGGCCCAGCGGTACAAGAGACCCAGTACTTC. It is translated as CASSLGPAVQETQYF.

This clone has a handful of counts. V and J are TRBV5-6 and TRBJ1-1, with D unclear. The germline gives CDR1 SGHDT, CDR2 YYEEEE. CDR3 size: 15 residues. Trimming stripped 1 base from V and 2 bases from J, with 12 bases between. In DNA, the CDR3 is TGTGCCAGCAGCTTGATGGCGGCAGATAACACTGAAGCTTTCTTT. It specifies CASSLMAADNTEAFF.

The chain couples TRBV5-1 to TRBJ1-1, with a tentative D call TRBD1 (5 bases). Trimming took off 4 bases at V and 5 bases at J, with 12 bases between the two ends. Per germline, CDR1 SGHRS and CDR2 YFSETQ. CDR3 size: 13 residues. CDR3 DNA: TGCGCCAGCAGCGCCCAGGGAAGGACTGAAGCTTTCTTT. Translated, it gives CASSAQGRTEAFF.

The V and J genes are TRBV7-9 and TRBJ2-7, with D possibly TRBD2 on 7 matching bases. The CDR3 sequence is 14 residues long. The V end lost 5 bases, the J end lost 2 bases, and 13 bases lay between the germline ends. Germline V CDR1 and CDR2: SEHNR, FQNEAQ (reference sequence). This CDR3 reads CASSGGGGAYEQYF. The CDR3 nucleotides are TGTGCCAGCAGCGGGGGGGGCGGAGCCTACGAGCAGTACTTC.